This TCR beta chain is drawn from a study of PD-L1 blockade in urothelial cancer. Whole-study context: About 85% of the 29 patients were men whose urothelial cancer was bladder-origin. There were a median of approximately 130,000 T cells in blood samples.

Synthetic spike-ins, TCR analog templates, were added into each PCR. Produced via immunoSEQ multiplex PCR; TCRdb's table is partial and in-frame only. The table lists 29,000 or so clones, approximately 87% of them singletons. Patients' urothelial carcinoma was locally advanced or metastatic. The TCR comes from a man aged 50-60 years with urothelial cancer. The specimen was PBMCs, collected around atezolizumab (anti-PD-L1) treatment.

The CDR3 loop is CASSLSRAGYYEQYF. CDR3 bases: TGTGCCAGCAGTTTATCTAGGGCGGGCTACTACGAGCAGTACTTC. The chain carries TRBV27 and TRBJ2-7; D perhaps matches TRBD2 (5 bases). Germline CDR1 is MNHEY and CDR2 is SMNVEV (reference sequence). V was clipped by 0 bases and J by 3 bases, with 12 bases between them. The CDR3 consists of 15 residues.